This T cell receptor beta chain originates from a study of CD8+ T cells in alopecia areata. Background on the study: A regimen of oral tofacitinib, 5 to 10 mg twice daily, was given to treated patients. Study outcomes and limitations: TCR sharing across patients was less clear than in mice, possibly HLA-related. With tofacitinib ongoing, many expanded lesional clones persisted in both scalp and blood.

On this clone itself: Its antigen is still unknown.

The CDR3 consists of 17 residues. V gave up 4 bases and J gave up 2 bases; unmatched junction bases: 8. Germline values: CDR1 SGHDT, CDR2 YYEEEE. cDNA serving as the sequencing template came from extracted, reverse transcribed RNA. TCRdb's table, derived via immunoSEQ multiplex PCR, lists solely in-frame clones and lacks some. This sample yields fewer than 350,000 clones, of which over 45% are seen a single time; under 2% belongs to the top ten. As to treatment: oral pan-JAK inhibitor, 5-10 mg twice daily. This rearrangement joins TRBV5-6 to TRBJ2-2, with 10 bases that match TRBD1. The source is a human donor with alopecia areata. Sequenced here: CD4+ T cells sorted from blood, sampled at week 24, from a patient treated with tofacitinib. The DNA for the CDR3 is TGTGCCAGCAGCCCTCCGGGACAGGGGCCTAACACCGGGGAGCTGTTTTTT. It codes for CASSPPGQGPNTGELFF.